This T cell receptor beta chain was sequenced during a study of T-cell reconstitution after alpha-beta-depleted transplantation in children. Study-wide results and caveats: Certain patients had high TCRbeta diversity at day 60, and it came from recipient T cells and thymic progenitors that survived.

V lost 3 bases and J 2 bases, leaving 5 bases between the germline ends. CDR3 length: 12 amino acids. Many counts were recorded for this clonotype. Its antigen is unknown. During its preparation, the TCRbeta library received unique molecular identifiers. Each CDR3 protein is one row after TCRdb ran MiXCR on the PCR reads. The data contain over 450,000 distinct CDR3 sequences, approximately 10% of them seen just once; the ten biggest clones take up around 2%. The rearrangement joins TRBV12-3 or TRBV12-4 to TRBJ2-7; D unresolved. The sequencing used PBMCs, collected before TCRalphabeta/CD19-depleted stem cell transplant. The sequence came from a child aged 2 to 15 with inherited bone marrow failure, due to receive a stem cell transplant. CDR3 nucleotide sequence: TGTGCCAGCAGTTTCCTTCCCTACGAGCAGTACTTC. This gives the protein CASSFLPYEQYF.